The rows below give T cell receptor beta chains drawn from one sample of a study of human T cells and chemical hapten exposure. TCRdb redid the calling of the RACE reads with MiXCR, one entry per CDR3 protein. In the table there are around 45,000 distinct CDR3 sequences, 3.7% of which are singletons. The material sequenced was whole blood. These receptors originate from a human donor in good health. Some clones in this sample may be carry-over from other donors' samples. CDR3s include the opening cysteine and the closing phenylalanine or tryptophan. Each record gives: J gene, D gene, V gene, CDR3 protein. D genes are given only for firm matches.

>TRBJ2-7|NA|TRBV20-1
CSARPGTLYEQYF
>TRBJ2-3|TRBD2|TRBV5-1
CASSSASGRITDTQYF
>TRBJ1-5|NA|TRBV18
CASSPSTEQPQHF
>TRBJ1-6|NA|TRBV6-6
CASRSTGSNSPLHF
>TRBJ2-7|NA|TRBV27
CASSSPWTYEQYF
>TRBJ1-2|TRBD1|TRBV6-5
CASSSTGTGRGGYTF
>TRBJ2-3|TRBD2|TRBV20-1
CSARGERGFTDTQYF
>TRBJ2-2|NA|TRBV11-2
CASRFAPQGNTGELFF
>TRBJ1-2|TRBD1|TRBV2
CASSHRGDRGYYGYTF
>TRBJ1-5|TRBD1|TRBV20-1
CSADRTGYSNQPQHF
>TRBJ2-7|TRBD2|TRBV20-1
CSAREGRDEQYF
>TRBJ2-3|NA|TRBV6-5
CASSYSNAGVTDTQYF
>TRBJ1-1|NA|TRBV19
CASSINGGLNTEAFF
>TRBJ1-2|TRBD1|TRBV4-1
CASSQDSGRGNYGYTF
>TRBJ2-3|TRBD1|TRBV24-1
CATSGGQGQADTQYF
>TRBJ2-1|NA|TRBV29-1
CSVVEPRGLPEQFF
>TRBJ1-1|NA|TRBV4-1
CASSQEKRGGRTEAFF
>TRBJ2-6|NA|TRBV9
CASSFVGFGPGPGANVLTF
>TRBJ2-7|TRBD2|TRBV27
CASSSPTLAGGPYEQYF
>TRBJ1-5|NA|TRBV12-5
CASGLPPGLQVWAQHF
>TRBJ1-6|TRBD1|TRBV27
CASNSDRGNSPLHF
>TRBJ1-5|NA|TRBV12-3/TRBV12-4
CASRGLSNQPQHF
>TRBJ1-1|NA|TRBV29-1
CSVVPGTRYGNTEAFF
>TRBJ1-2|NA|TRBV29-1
CSVEVDYGYTF
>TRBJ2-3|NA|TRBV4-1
CASSLLAELGTDTQYF
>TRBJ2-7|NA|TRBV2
CASSEGGNYEQYF
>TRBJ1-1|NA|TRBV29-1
CSVAGRWTEAFF
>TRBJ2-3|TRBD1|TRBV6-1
CASRDRVRTDTQYF
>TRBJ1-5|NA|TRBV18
CASSPEVNRPQPQHF
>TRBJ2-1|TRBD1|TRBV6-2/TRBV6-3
CASSKGVGTGGTGEQFF
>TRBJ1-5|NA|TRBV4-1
CASSQVTGGNQPQHF
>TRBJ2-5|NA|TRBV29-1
CSVEKGPQETQYF
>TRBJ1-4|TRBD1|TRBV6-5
CASRMDRGNEKLFF
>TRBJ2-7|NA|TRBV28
CASSLGVVWDLDRTVTYEQYF
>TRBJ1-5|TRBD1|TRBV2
CASSRQGNNQPQHF
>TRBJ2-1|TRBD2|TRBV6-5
CASGSGRALGNEQFF
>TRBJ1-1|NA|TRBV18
CASSPPGGDLSAFF
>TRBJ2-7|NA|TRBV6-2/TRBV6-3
CASSLGLAYEQYF
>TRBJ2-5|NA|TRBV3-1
CASSQGQGAQYF
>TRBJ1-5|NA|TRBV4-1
CASSQVGGRNQPQHF
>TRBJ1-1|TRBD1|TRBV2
CASRAGQALNTEAFF
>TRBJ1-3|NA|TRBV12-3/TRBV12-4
CASSPFGVGNTIYF
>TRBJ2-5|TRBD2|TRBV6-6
CASRTSGGDFQETQYF
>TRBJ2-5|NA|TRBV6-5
CASTTLFRGLETQYF
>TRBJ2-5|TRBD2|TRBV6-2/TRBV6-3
CASEAASGSIQETQYF
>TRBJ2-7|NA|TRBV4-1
CASRPDSGAYEQYF
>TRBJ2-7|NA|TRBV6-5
CASSYSIAGGGYEQYF
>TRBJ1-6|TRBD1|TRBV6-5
CASRGQGKQSPLHF
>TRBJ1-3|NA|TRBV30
CAWSASGTGGNTIYF
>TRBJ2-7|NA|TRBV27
CASSSYSESGEQYF
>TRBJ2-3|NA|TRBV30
CAWSPGGVSTDTQYF
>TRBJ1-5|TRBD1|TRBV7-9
CASSSGGSGTGNQPQHF
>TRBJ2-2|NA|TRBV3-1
CASSQGLLNTGELFF
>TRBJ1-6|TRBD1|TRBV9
CASSVGTVNSPLHF
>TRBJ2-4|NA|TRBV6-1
CASSEARASSNIQYF
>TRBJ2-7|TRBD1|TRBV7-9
CASSPARGPRHYEQYF
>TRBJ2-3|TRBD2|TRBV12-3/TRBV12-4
CASSLGLGTDTQYF
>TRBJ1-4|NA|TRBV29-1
CSAGRRAEKLFF
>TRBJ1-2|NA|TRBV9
CASSVVTGSNYGYTF